A single TCR beta chain is shown here with its context. Assay used: immunoSEQ multiplex PCR; TCRdb lists only in-frame clones, some missing. The sample has around 12,000 clones; 66% are singletons. The record originates from a study of T cell repertoires in urothelial bladder cancer. Study summary: Resected lesion stages: three cT0, three cTa, three cT1, three cT2+.

Trimming shortened V by 3 bases and J by 0 bases, and 5 bases separated the two germline ends. Germline V gives CDR1 SQVTM, CDR2 ANQGSEA. The CDR3 loop spans 13 amino acids. The specimen sequenced was tumor-infiltrating cells from bladder cancer. The receptor was isolated from a human donor with urothelial carcinoma. V is TRBV29-1 and J is TRBJ2-2; D gene uncertain. The CDR3 here is CSVDTANTGELFF. In DNA form, the CDR3 reads TGCAGCGTTGATACAGCGAACACCGGGGAGCTGTTTTTT.